This T cell receptor (beta chain) was recorded in a study of blood T cell repertoires in COVID-19. Whole-study context: The analysed material was cDNA or gDNA that came from T cells, B-cell-depleted T cells, or PBMCs.

In the original analysis: Estimates of nucleated cell counts were drawn from the amplification of reference gene primers. Sequenced by immunoSEQ multiplex PCR; TCRdb stores in-frame clones only, minus some. V and J calls and clone size are as listed in that table; D and trimming were resolved from the DNA. This repertoire shows fewer than 250,000 clones, approximately 91% found once; its top ten account for approximately 0.66%. From germline, CDR1 is MDHEN and CDR2 SYDVKM. The CDR3 loop spans 15 amino acids. Trimming removed 4 bases at V and 3 bases at J, with 13 bases between. The receptor was derived from a man aged 35 to 55 with acute or convalescent COVID-19. Input material: peripheral blood. This chain uses TRBV28 with TRBJ1-5, with D possibly TRBD1 on 5 matching bases. CDR3: CASSSQGGANQPQHF. DNA of the CDR3: TGTGCCAGCAGTTCCCAGGGAGGGGCCAATCAGCCCCAGCATTTT.